This record looks at one T cell receptor (beta chain) sequence and its context. Antigen specificity is unknown. The sample comes from a study of T cell repertoires in ileal Crohn's disease. The time point here: neoterminal ileum biopsy at postoperative endoscopy, about 6 months after surgery. TCRdb's table, derived via immunoSEQ multiplex PCR, lists solely in-frame clones and lacks some. The data contain fewer than 15,000 clones, more than 80% of them singletons. CDR3 size: 12 residues. Trimming left V 4 bases short and J 6 bases short, with 6 bases between. The germline CDR1 and CDR2 sequences are MDHEN and SYDVKM. Whole-study findings and limits: The median delay to postoperative endoscopy was about 7.4 months.

The TCR was taken from an adult with Crohn's disease. This sequence joins TRBV28 and TRBJ2-2; D remains unclear. The sequenced sample was ileal tissue. The CDR3 DNA sequence: TGTGCCAGCAGTTGGGCGTCCGGGGAGCTGTTTTTT. It encodes CASSWASGELFF.